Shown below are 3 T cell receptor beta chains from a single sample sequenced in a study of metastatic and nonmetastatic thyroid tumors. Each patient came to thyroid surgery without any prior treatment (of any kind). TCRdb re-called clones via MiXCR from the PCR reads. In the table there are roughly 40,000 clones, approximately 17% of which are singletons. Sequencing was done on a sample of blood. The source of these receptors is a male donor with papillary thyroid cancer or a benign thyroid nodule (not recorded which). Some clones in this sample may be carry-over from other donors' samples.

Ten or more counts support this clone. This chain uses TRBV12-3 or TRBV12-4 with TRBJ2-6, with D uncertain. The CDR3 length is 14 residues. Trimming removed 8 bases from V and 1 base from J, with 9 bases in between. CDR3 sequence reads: CASRVWSGANVLTF. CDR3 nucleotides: TGTGCCAGCCGGGTTTGGTCTGGGGCCAACGTCCTGACTTTC.

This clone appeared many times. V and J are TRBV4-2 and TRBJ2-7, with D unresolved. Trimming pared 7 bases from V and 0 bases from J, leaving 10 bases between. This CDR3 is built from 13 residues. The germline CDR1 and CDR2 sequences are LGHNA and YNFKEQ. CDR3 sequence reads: CASISTHSYEQYF. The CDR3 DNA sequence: TGTGCCAGCATCTCGACACACTCCTACGAGCAGTACTTC.

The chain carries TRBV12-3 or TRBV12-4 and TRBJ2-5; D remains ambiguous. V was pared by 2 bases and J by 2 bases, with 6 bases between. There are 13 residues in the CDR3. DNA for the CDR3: TGTGCCAGCAGTTTATCACCTCAAGAGACCCAGTACTTC. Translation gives CASSLSPQETQYF.